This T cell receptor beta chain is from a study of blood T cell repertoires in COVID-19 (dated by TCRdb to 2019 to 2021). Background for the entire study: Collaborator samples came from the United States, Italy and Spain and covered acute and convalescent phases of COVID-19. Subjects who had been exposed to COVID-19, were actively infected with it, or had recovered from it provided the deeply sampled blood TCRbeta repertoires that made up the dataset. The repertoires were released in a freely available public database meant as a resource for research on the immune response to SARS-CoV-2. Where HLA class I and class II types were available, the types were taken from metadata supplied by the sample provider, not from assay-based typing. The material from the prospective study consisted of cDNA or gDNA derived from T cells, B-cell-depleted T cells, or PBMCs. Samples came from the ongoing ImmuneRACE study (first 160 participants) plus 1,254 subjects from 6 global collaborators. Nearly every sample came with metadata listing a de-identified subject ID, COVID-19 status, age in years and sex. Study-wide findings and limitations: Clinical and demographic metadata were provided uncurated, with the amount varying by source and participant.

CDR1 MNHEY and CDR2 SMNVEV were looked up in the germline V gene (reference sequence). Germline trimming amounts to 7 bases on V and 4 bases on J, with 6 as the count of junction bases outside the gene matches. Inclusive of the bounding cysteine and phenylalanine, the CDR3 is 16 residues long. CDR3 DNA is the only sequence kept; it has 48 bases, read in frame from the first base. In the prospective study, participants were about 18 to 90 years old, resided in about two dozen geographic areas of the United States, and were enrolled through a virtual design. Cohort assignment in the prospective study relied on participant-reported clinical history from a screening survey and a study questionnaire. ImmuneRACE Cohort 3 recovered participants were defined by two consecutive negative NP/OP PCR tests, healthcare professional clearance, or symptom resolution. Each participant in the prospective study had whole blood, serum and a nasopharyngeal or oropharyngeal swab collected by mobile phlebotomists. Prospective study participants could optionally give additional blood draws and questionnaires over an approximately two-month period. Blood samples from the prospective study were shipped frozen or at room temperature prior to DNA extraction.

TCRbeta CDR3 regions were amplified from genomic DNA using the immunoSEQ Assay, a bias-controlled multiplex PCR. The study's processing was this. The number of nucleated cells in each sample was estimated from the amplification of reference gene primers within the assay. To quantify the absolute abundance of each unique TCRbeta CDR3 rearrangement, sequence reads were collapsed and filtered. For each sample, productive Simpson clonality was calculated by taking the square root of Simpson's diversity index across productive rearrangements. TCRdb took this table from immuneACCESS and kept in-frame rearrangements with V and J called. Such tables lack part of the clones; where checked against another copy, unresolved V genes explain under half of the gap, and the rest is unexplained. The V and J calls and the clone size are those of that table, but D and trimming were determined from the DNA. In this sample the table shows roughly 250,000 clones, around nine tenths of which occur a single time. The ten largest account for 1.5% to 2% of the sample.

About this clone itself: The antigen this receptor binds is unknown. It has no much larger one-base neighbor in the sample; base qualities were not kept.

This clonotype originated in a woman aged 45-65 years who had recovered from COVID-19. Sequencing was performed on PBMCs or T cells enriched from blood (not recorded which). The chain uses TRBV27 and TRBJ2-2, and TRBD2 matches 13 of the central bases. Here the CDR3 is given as CASNSLAGGPTGELFF. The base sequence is TGTGCCAGCAATTCACTAGCGGGAGGGCCCACCGGGGAGCTGTTTTTT.